One and the same sample provided the 2 T cell receptor beta chains below, sequenced in a study of T cell responses to AZD1222 COVID-19 vaccine. Method: immunoSEQ multiplex PCR; TCRdb's copy keeps in-frame clones and lacks some. The repertoire holds 100,000 to 150,000 clones, with 75% to 90% as singletons. Sequenced material: peripheral blood, taken 28 days after the second AZD1222 dose. All receptors come from an adult who received the AZD1222 COVID-19 vaccine.

As DNA, the CDR3 is TGTGCCAGCAGCCAATATGACAGGGGTGGCGAGACCCAGTACTTC. This encodes CASSQYDRGGETQYF. The chain joins TRBV14 to TRBJ2-5; 8 bases are shared with TRBD1. V lost 2 bases and J lost 5; bases outside the gene matches: 7. Germline-derived CDR1 and CDR2 are SGHDN and FVKESK. This CDR3 has 15 residues.

The chain is built from TRBV27 and TRBJ2-7; no clear D gene. Germline V CDR1 and CDR2: MNHEY, SMNVEV (reference sequence). Trimming shortened V by 2 bases and J by 2 bases, and 13 bases separated the two germline ends. The CDR3 runs to 15 residues. The chain's CDR3 is CASSLKPSEAYEQYF. The DNA for the CDR3 is TGTGCCAGCAGTTTAAAGCCCAGTGAAGCCTACGAGCAGTACTTC.